The table lists the clone carrying this T cell receptor (beta chain) with many counts. Its antigen is not identified. CDR1 and CDR2 (germline): SGHRS, YFSETQ. V lost 0 bases to trimming and J lost 4 bases; unmatched junction nucleotides: 5. This CDR3 comprises 16 residues. Amplified TCR beta CDR3 regions derived from RNA transcripts. Initially, a first-round RT-PCR of the TCR CDR3 employed the HTBI primer set. TCRdb used MiXCR to reprocess the multiplex PCR reads, holding one entry per CDR3 protein. This table holds hundreds of thousands of distinct CDR3 sequences, around 15% found once. This entry is derived from a study of T cells in Graves' hyperthyroidism and ophthalmopathy. The study, taken as a whole, reports: A median around 5.9 months before onset, the model predicted ophthalmopathy.

J is TRBJ2-1 and V is TRBV5-1; 9 bases are shared with TRBD1. The sequenced sample consisted of blood. The receptor was derived from a woman between 40 and 50 years old with Graves' hyperthyroidism. The CDR3 here is CASSLEAQGAYNEQFF. The CDR3 DNA reads as TGCGCCAGCAGCTTGGAGGCACAGGGGGCTTACAATGAGCAGTTCTTC.